This T cell receptor (beta chain) was identified in a study of beta chain features in type 1 diabetes. Looking at the study overall: When patients were set against healthy donors, age, gender and cell yields were similar.

Expressed TCRB transcripts were sequenced, since all the RNA that had been isolated was reverse transcribed. Method: immunoSEQ multiplex PCR; TCRdb's copy keeps in-frame clones and lacks some. The sample lists roughly 140,000 clones, 6.9% occurring once. The study, taken as a whole, reports: People with Type 1 diabetes carried modestly yet significantly shorter TCRB CDR3s in all four CD4+ subsets. Patients showed naive, central memory and Treg TCRB repertoires that appeared more similar than those of healthy donors.

Trimming stripped 6 bases from V and 0 bases from J, with 2 bases between. Germline CDR1 reads MNHNY; CDR2 reads SVGAGI (reference sequence). The CDR3 length is 11 residues. Many counts were recorded for this clone. Its antigen is undetermined. The authors sorted CD4+ naive, central memory, regulatory and stem cell-like memory cells via CD45RO/CCR7/CD25/CD127/CD95/CD27. Input material: central memory CD4+ T cells from blood. The receptor was derived from a woman in her twenties or thirties in good health. The chain carries TRBV6-6 and TRBJ2-5; D remains ambiguous. CDR3 in amino acids: CASSNQETQYF. In DNA, the CDR3 is TGTGCCAGCAGCAACCAAGAGACCCAGTACTTC.